This T cell receptor beta chain was profiled in a study of T cell clonotyping in hematopoietic cell transplantation. Findings of the study overall: Higher Inverse Simpson Index values in graft donor and pretransplant recipient predicted broader posttransplant TCR diversity. Pathologically expanded recipient clonotypes increased progressively from day 30 to day 180 as diversity fell. Cells were unsorted, so CD4 and CD8 contributions were not separated.

For this clone: What it binds is not known.

Sequenced by immunoSEQ multiplex PCR; TCRdb stores in-frame clones only, minus some. The sample yields about 36,000 clones, 75% to 90% seen once. The sequenced sample consisted of peripheral blood mononuclear cells. The TCR sequence derives from a middle-aged woman in good health. Some clones in this sample may be carry-over from other donors' samples.

Written as DNA, the CDR3 is TGTGCCAGCAGCACATCAGTCAACTATGGCTACACCTTC. The encoded protein is CASSTSVNYGYTF. J is TRBJ1-2 and V is TRBV11-2, with D hard to call. CDR1 is SGHAT and CDR2 is FQNNGV in the germline V gene. V lost 5 bases to trimming and J lost 2 bases, with 9 bases between them. CDR3 size: 13 residues.